This T cell receptor (beta chain) was retrieved from a study of regulatory T cells in long-lasting Graves disease. Findings and limits, study-wide: TRBV28, TRBJ1-2 and TRBJ2-5 were segments that persistent disease favored. Between persistent patients, a few thousand public clonotypes were shared, exceeding the roughly 940 shared between new patients.

CDR3 length: 14 residues. Per the germline V gene, CDR1 is LNHDA and CDR2 is SQIVND (reference sequence). In building TCR beta libraries, iRepertoire HTBI primers were used together with Arm-PCR of CDR3 regions. TCRdb re-derived calls from the multiplex PCR reads in MiXCR, one entry per CDR3 protein. The profile covers around 450,000 distinct CDR3 sequences, with around 16% appearing a single time and approximately 7.8% taken by the ten largest. Time point of the sample: newly diagnosed GD, antithyroid drugs for less than 3 months. Extracted RNA from PBMCs served as the source of the TCR library. This clonotype was recorded many times. Its antigen is undetermined. One end of the junction varies from germline; a read error may be responsible. This sample was shared with a second study, whose subject was T cells in Graves' hyperthyroidism and ophthalmopathy. This second report adds: A patient was excluded if there was uncontrolled infection, other autoimmune disease, pregnancy or lactation. The TCR CDR3 was amplified in a first-round RT-PCR using the HTBI primer set.

The chain links TRBV19 to TRBJ2-7; the match to TRBD2 covers 9 bases. The sequence was obtained from a woman in her thirties or forties with Graves disease. The sequencing used peripheral blood mononuclear cells (PBMCs), collected at new diagnosis, from a patient treated with antithyroid drugs. CDR3 nucleotides: TGTGCCAGCAGTATTAGCGGGAGCTCCTACGAGCAGTACTTC. It specifies CASSISGSSYEQYF.